The rows below give T cell receptor beta chains drawn from one sample of a study of Ad26.COV2.S vaccination and SARS-CoV-2 variants. Profiled with immunoSEQ multiplex PCR; TCRdb holds only in-frame clones, not every one. The profile covers about 350,000 clones, with about 86% appearing a single time and around 11% taken by the ten largest. The sample was peripheral blood, taken in a trial of Ad26.COV2.S vaccine versus placebo. These TCRs come from a person aged 18-65 years who received the Ad26.COV2.S COVID-19 vaccine or a placebo. The CDR3 runs from the conserved cysteine through the conserved F or W. The D gene is left open where the match is weak. Clone size, where shown, is once, few, many, or a class for clones that have expanded.

v_call	j_call	clone_size	d_call	cdr3_aa	cdr3_nt
TRBV6-5	TRBJ1-5	.	.	CASRRNQPQHF	TGTGCCAGCAGGCGGAACCAGCCCCAGCATTTT
TRBV6-6	TRBJ1-2	.	TRBD1	CASSSPGQGPYGYTF	TGTGCCAGCAGTTCCCCTGGACAGGGGCCCTATGGCTACACCTTC
TRBV6-5	TRBJ2-7	.	TRBD1	CASRVRQGSAYEQYF	TGTGCCAGCAGAGTCCGACAGGGGTCGGCCTACGAGCAGTACTTC
TRBV28	TRBJ2-7	.	.	CASSLGVGASYEQYF	TGTGCCAGCAGTTTAGGGGTTGGGGCCTCCTACGAGCAGTACTTC
TRBV5-6	TRBJ2-3	.	.	CASSLSSTDTQYF	TGTGCCAGCAGCTTAAGTAGCACAGATACGCAGTATTTT
TRBV4-1	TRBJ1-5	.	.	CASSQGDRPGQPQHF	TGCGCCAGCAGCCAAGGCGACAGGCCGGGCCAGCCCCAGCATTTT
TRBV19	TRBJ1-4	once	TRBD1	CASAIRGTGNEKLFF	TGTGCCAGTGCGATAAGGGGGACAGGGAACGAAAAACTGTTTTTT
TRBV14	TRBJ1-6	.	TRBD1	CASSFGTGASPLHF	TGTGCCAGCAGCTTCGGGACAGGGGCTTCACCCCTCCACTTT
TRBV30	TRBJ2-3	.	.	CACLLLNTQYF	TGTGCCTGCCTCCTATTAAATACGCAGTATTTT
TRBV19	TRBJ2-2	.	.	CASSKAGTGELFF	TGTGCCAGTAGTAAGGCCGGCACCGGGGAGCTGTTTTTT
TRBV6-5	TRBJ1-2	.	TRBD1	CASSFRQGSSYGYTF	TGTGCCAGCAGTTTCCGACAGGGTAGTAGTTATGGCTACACCTTC
TRBV5-4	TRBJ1-4	.	.	CASSLDQRDEKLFF	TGTGCCAGCAGCTTAGACCAAAGGGATGAAAAACTGTTTTTT
TRBV7-2	TRBJ1-2	.	.	CASSPTQGSYGYTF	TGTGCCAGCAGCCCCACGCAGGGGAGCTATGGCTACACCTTC
TRBV27	TRBJ2-5	.	.	CASTKTAQGGIVSGETQYF	TGTGCCAGCACTAAAACCGCTCAGGGGGGAATTGTTTCCGGGGAGACCCAGTACTTC
TRBV5-6	TRBJ2-2	few	.	CASSRQNRAGELFF	TGTGCCAGCAGCCGTCAGAACAGGGCCGGGGAGCTGTTTTTT
TRBV28	TRBJ1-2	.	.	CASSGSVDRLFYGYTF	TGTGCCAGCAGTGGGTCGGTAGACAGACTATTTTATGGCTACACCTTC
TRBV4-1	TRBJ2-1	.	.	CASSLRGPPGSYNEQFF	TGCGCCAGCAGCCTGAGGGGTCCTCCAGGCTCCTACAATGAGCAGTTCTTC
TRBV30	TRBJ1-2	few	TRBD1	CAWTLPGTGFIGYTF	TGTGCCTGGACCCTGCCCGGGACAGGGTTTATTGGCTACACCTTC
TRBV4-3	TRBJ2-4	few	.	CASSQEGAKNIQYF	TGCGCCAGCAGCCAAGAGGGGGCCAAAAACATTCAGTACTTC
TRBV7-8	TRBJ2-3	.	.	CASSVTRVGADTQYF	TGTGCCAGCAGCGTAACCCGGGTCGGAGCAGATACGCAGTATTTT
TRBV9	TRBJ2-4	.	TRBD1	CASSEGQGKNIQYF	TGTGCCAGCAGCGAGGGACAGGGGAAAAACATTCAGTACTTC
TRBV19	TRBJ2-1	.	.	CASNMDTGNNEQFF	TGTGCCAGTAACATGGATACAGGGAACAATGAGCAGTTCTTC
TRBV11-2	TRBJ1-1	.	.	CARSLGGGGMNTEAFF	TGTGCCCGCAGCTTAGGCGGGGGGGGGATGAACACTGAAGCTTTCTTT
TRBV25-1	TRBJ2-7	.	TRBD1	CASSETGFSYEQYF	TGTGCCAGCAGTGAGACAGGGTTTTCCTACGAGCAGTACTTC
TRBV12-3/TRBV12-4	TRBJ1-5	.	.	CASSLFPRDLFF	TGTGCCAGCAGTTTATTTCCCCGCGATCTATTTTTT
TRBV6-2/TRBV6-3	TRBJ1-5	few	.	CASSLGLRNQPQHF	TGTGCCAGCAGTCTGGGACTGCGTAATCAGCCCCAGCATTTT
TRBV14	TRBJ2-7	.	.	CASSQDYWGYQSREQYF	TGTGCCAGCAGCCAAGATTATTGGGGATATCAATCCAGAGAGCAGTACTTC
TRBV6-6	TRBJ2-7	.	.	CASSPGRYEQYF	TGTGCCAGCTCCCCAGGGAGGTACGAGCAGTACTTC
TRBV6-5	TRBJ1-1	.	.	CASRRGLNTEAFF	TGTGCCAGCAGAAGGGGTCTTAACACTGAAGCTTTCTTT
TRBV6-7	TRBJ1-4	.	.	CASSYSSNPRQTINEKLFF	TGTGCCAGCAGTTACTCCTCGAACCCGAGACAAACGATTAATGAAAAACTGTTTTTT
TRBV2	TRBJ2-7	.	.	CASRLQGSYEQYF	TGTGCCAGCAGGCTACAGGGCTCCTACGAGCAGTACTTC
TRBV12-3/TRBV12-4	TRBJ2-4	.	.	CASSLEGGLIQYF	TGTGCCAGCAGTTTGGAGGGGGGCCTAATTCAGTACTTC
TRBV4-2	TRBJ2-2	few	.	CASSQAPRGTTGELFF	TGTGCCAGCAGCCAGGCCCCACGGGGGACTACCGGGGAGCTGTTTTTT
TRBV18	TRBJ2-2	.	.	CASSPPQVPGELFF	TGTGCCAGCTCACCACCCCAGGTTCCCGGGGAGCTGTTTTTT
TRBV5-1	TRBJ1-2	.	.	CASSLDSNYGYTF	TGCGCCAGCAGCTTGGACAGTAACTATGGCTACACCTTC
TRBV4-1	TRBJ2-1	.	TRBD2	CASSPLRTSGRGPYNEQFF	TGCGCCAGCAGCCCCCTCCGGACTAGCGGGAGGGGGCCCTACAATGAGCAGTTCTTC
TRBV19	TRBJ2-3	.	TRBD1	CASSITVGQGSTDTQYF	TGTGCCAGTAGTATTACTGTCGGACAGGGGTCCACAGATACGCAGTATTTT
TRBV11-2	TRBJ2-7	.	TRBD2	CASSLTDSSGRIYEQYF	TGTGCCAGCAGCTTAACTGATAGTAGCGGGAGAATCTACGAGCAGTACTTC
TRBV3-1/TRBV3-2	TRBJ2-1	.	.	CASSHATGLSWVF	TGTGCCAGCAGCCACGCCACAGGGTTATCCTGGGTCTTC
TRBV6-5	TRBJ1-6	.	.	CATREGINSPLHF	TGTGCCACCAGGGAGGGAATCAATTCACCCCTCCACTTT
TRBV10-3	TRBJ2-2	.	TRBD1	CAIRPGQETNTGELFF	TGTGCCATCAGACCGGGACAGGAAACGAACACCGGGGAGCTGTTTTTT
TRBV6-2/TRBV6-3	TRBJ1-5	.	.	CASSYWGRGRSNQPQHF	TGTGCCAGCAGTTACTGGGGACGAGGACGGAGCAATCAGCCCCAGCATTTT
TRBV28	TRBJ1-6	.	.	CASSSQTVSYNSPLHF	TGTGCCAGCAGTTCACAAACAGTCTCCTATAATTCACCCCTCCACTTT
TRBV3-1/TRBV3-2	TRBJ2-5	.	.	CASSQLLGPQETQYF	TGTGCCAGCAGCCAATTACTAGGGCCTCAAGAGACCCAGTACTTC
TRBV5-4	TRBJ1-2	.	.	CASTSGLDNYGYTF	TGTGCCAGCACCTCGGGGCTTGATAACTATGGCTACACCTTC